Following are 16 T cell receptor beta chains from one sample sequenced in a study of blood T cell repertoires in COVID-19. This table comes from immunoSEQ multiplex PCR, and its TCRdb copy is limited to in-frame clones, with some not included. This sample carries about 75,000 clones, around 90% of them seen once, and the ten largest clones take 6% to 7.5%. The sample comprised peripheral blood. The receptors were sampled from a human donor in a cohort sampled during active COVID-19.

Only one count was recorded for this clone. J is TRBJ1-1 and V is TRBV6-5; D gene ambiguous. The ends were cut back, 2 bases at V and 5 bases at J, with 12 bases in the middle. Germline loops: CDR1 MNHEY, CDR2 SVGAGI. This CDR3 has 14 residues. CDR3 amino acids: CASSYGWGGTEAFF. The DNA of the CDR3 is TGTGCCAGCAGTTACGGTTGGGGAGGAACTGAAGCTTTCTTT.

The V and J genes are TRBV4-3 and TRBJ1-1, with D possibly matching TRBD1 (6 bases). Germline CDR1 reads LGHNA; CDR2 reads YSLEER. CDR3 length equals 13 residues. The germline V and J ends were trimmed by 6 bases and 6 bases, with 14 bases remaining between them. The CDR3: CASSRQQGSEAFF. The CDR3 DNA follows: TGCGCCAGCAGTCGACAACAGGGATCTGAAGCTTTCTTT.

This clone occurred once. This chain links TRBV29-1 with TRBJ1-1; 9 nucleotides align to TRBD1. CDR1 is SQVTM, CDR2 ANQGSEA, per germline. The CDR3 consists of 13 residues. V gave up 7 bases and J gave up 0 bases; unmatched junction bases: 3. CDR3: CSADRGMNTEAFF. Here the CDR3 DNA reads TGCAGCGCGGACAGGGGAATGAACACTGAAGCTTTCTTT.

The chain recombines TRBV7-6 with TRBJ1-3; D is ambiguous. V was shortened by 5 bases and J by 3 bases, with 8 bases between the two germline ends. The CDR3 covers 13 residues. CDR1 and CDR2 (germline): SGHVS, FNYEAQ. The CDR3 region is CASSSFGGNTIYF. CDR3 DNA: TGTGCCAGCAGCAGTTTCGGTGGAAACACCATATATTTT. Filled out from reference TRBV7-6 and TRBJ1-3, the complete variable domain reads GAGVSQSPRYKVTKRGQDVALRCDPISGHVSLYWYRQALGQGPEFLTYFNYEAQQDKSGLPNDRFSAERPEGSISTLTIQRTEQRDSAMYRCASSSFGGNTIYFGEGSWLTVV.

The chain joins TRBV5-1 to TRBJ2-3; 13 bases agree with TRBD2. The CDR3 totals 16 residues. Trimming cost V 3 bases and J 2 bases; bases outside gene matches: 3. Germline V CDR1 and CDR2: SGHRS, YFSETQ. The CDR3 DNA reads as TGCGCCAGCAGCTCAGGGACTAGCGGGAACACAGATACGCAGTATTTT. This translates into CASSSGTSGNTDTQYF.

The DNA for the CDR3 is TGTGCCAGCAGCTCGGGATCCGACAGGGGTAAAAATACGCAGTATTTT. Residues: CASSSGSDRGKNTQYF. This chain connects TRBV13 to TRBJ2-3; 8 bases are a match to TRBD1. Per germline, CDR1 PRHDT and CDR2 FYEKMQ (reference sequence). The CDR3 is 16 residues long. V trimming: 4 bases; J trimming: 7 bases; junction bases outside the gene matches: 13. Together with reference TRBV13 and TRBJ2-3, the CDR3 gives the full variable domain: AAGVIQSPRHLIKEKRETATLKCYPIPRHDTVYWYQQGPGQDPQFLISFYEKMQSDKGSIPDRFSAQQFSDYHSELNMSSLELGDSALYFCASSSGSDRGKNTQYFGPGTRLTVL.

The count of this clone is one. This sequence joins TRBV6-1 and TRBJ1-6; no definite D call. Germline V gene data show CDR1 as MNHNS and CDR2 as SASEGT. This CDR3 has 16 residues. V was shortened by 4 bases and J by 9 bases, with 19 bases between the two germline ends. For the CDR3, the DNA is TGTGCCAGCAGTGCCTTCCACCGGGGAGGAATTTCACCCCTCCACTTT. Protein sequence: CASSAFHRGGISPLHF.

This clone was seen a single time. The chain links TRBV29-1 to TRBJ2-7; weak D call: TRBD1 (7 bases). V was trimmed by 5 bases and J by 2 bases, leaving 16 bases between them. CDR3 length equals 14 residues. The germline V gene has CDR1 SQVTM and CDR2 ANQGSEA. Written as DNA, the CDR3 is TGCAGCGTTCCGTTGCGGGACAGCCCCTACGAGCAGTACTTC. As protein: CSVPLRDSPYEQYF.

The rearrangement uses TRBV7-9 and TRBJ1-1; unclear D gene. This CDR3 has 12 residues. Trimming stripped 5 bases from V and 7 bases from J, with 11 bases between. Germline V lookup: CDR1 SEHNR, CDR2 FQNEAQ (reference sequence). This CDR3 reads CASSLPPGEAFF. In DNA, the CDR3 is TGTGCCAGCAGCCTCCCCCCGGGTGAAGCTTTCTTT.

This clone was found once. The chain joins TRBV27 to TRBJ2-7; D perhaps matches TRBD2 (6 bases). This CDR3 has 13 residues. Germline V gives CDR1 MNHEY, CDR2 SMNVEV (reference sequence). V was cut by 5 bases and J by 3 bases, with 11 bases left in between. CDR3 nucleotides: TGTGCCAGCAGTCCCCGGGGGATCTACGAGCAGTACTTC. This encodes CASSPRGIYEQYF.

This chain connects TRBV9 to TRBJ1-5, with 12 bases fitting TRBD1. V trimming: 4 bases; J trimming: 5 bases; junction bases outside the gene matches: 7. This CDR3 region has 16 residues. Looked up from germline, CDR1 is SGDLS and CDR2 is YYNGEE. DNA for the CDR3: TGTGCCAGCAGCTCGGGGACAGGGGGCATGTATCAGCCCCAGCATTTT. The encoded protein is CASSSGTGGMYQPQHF.

The V gene is TRBV5-1, the J gene TRBJ1-1; D ambiguous. CDR3 length: 12 amino acids. V dropped 2 bases and J dropped 5 bases, with 7 bases sitting between them. The V gene's germline CDR1 is SGHRS and CDR2 YFSETQ. The CDR3 DNA reads TGCGCCAGCAGCTTAGTAGAGACTGAAGCTTTCTTT. Translation gives CASSLVETEAFF.

CDR3 sequence reads: CASSWGTASNQPQHF. In DNA form, the CDR3 reads TGCGCCAGCAGCTGGGGGACAGCCAGCAATCAGCCCCAGCATTTT. V usage is TRBV5-1 and J usage is TRBJ1-5; 7 nucleotides align to TRBD1. V lost 3 bases to trimming and J lost 1 base; unmatched junction nucleotides: 4. CDR3 size: 15 residues. Germline V lookup: CDR1 SGHRS, CDR2 YFSETQ.

This clone has just one count. The chain carries TRBV12-3 or TRBV12-4 and TRBJ2-7, with 7 bases identical to TRBD2. Trimming cost V 3 bases and J 4 bases; bases outside gene matches: 3. This CDR3 contains 13 residues. CDR3 in DNA: TGTGCCAGCAGTTTGGGGGGGGTGTACGAGCAGTACTTC. It yields the protein CASSLGGVYEQYF.

The V and J genes are TRBV9 and TRBJ1-1; TRBD1 matches at 7 bases. Germline lookup yields CDR1 SGDLS and CDR2 YYNGEE. With 3 bases clipped from V and 6 bases from J, the junction kept 11 bases outside the gene matches. This CDR3 is 15 amino acids long. CDR3 protein: CASSATQGVGAEAFF. The CDR3 DNA reads as TGTGCCAGCAGCGCCACCCAGGGGGTAGGGGCTGAAGCTTTCTTT.

V usage is TRBV5-1 and J usage is TRBJ1-3; TRBD1 is a possible D gene (5 bases). V was pared by 2 bases and J by 2 bases, with 11 bases between. Germline CDR1 and CDR2: SGHRS and YFSETQ. The CDR3 runs to 15 residues. This chain's CDR3 is CASSFSWGAGNTIYF. CDR3 DNA sequence: TGCGCCAGCAGCTTCTCGTGGGGGGCTGGAAACACCATATATTTT.